A single TCR beta chain is shown here with its context. Antigen: not known. The CDR3 consists of 16 residues. After removal of 5 bases from V and 4 bases from J, the junction contained 6 bases not matched to a gene. Per the germline V gene, CDR1 is MNHEY and CDR2 is SMNVEV (reference sequence). The data originate from a study of OX40 agonist ivuxolimab in advanced cancers. Across the study: Given to patients was ivuxolimab, an agonistic anti-OX40 (CD134) antibody. Recorded diagnoses for dose-escalation patients were hepatocellular carcinoma, melanoma, renal cell or head and neck cancer.

Overall study findings and caveats: The study found that CD8+ T cells averaged more expanded clones than CD4+.

Blood got drawn at baseline, again on cycle 4 day 1, and then on cycle 7 day 1. TCRdb's copy holds only in-frame clones and misses some; the assay was immunoSEQ multiplex PCR. There are some 87,000 clones in the sample; 94% occur only once, and approximately 9.9% lies in the top ten. The chain recombines TRBV27 with TRBJ2-1; 12 bases map to TRBD2. The source of this sequence is an adult with an advanced solid tumor such as melanoma, head and neck, liver or kidney cancer. The sample consisted of CD4+ or CD8+ T cells sorted from blood, taken in a trial of the OX40 agonist ivuxolimab. Written as DNA, the CDR3 is TGTGCCAGCAGTGCGGCTGGGACTAGCGGGTACAATGAGCAGTTCTTC. Its translation is CASSAAGTSGYNEQFF.